This T cell receptor (beta chain) came from a study of cytomegalovirus exposure and HLA in healthy donors. Broader study findings: A later analysis linked roughly 17,000 TCR beta sequences to HLA alleles at 0.05 false discovery rate. Analysis was carried out at a later point, and it linked a missense DCLRE1C variant to TCR beta V- and J-gene trimming. Later analysis showed TCR association rates varying by HLA locus, highest for DRB1 and lowest for HLA-C.

In regard to this clone: Its antigen remains unknown.

Donors were ostensibly healthy at sampling, although undocumented immune exposures were probable. The CDR3 covers 14 residues. CDR1 is GTSNPN and CDR2 is SVGIG in the germline V gene (reference sequence). Trimming took off 4 bases at V and 4 bases at J, with 16 bases between the two ends. Researchers ran the PCR with 60 Vbeta and 13 Jbeta primers. The table came from immunoSEQ multiplex PCR; TCRdb's copy has only in-frame clones and leaves some out. The repertoire holds roughly 160,000 clones, with 60% to 80% as singletons. This chain connects TRBV30 to TRBJ1-2; unclear D gene. Sequencing used PBMCs. This clonotype originated in a man between 18 and 29 years old in good health and CMV-seropositive. The CDR3 region has the DNA TGTGCCTGGACTCCAACTGGAGCAGTCTATGGCTACACCTTC. Translated: CAWTPTGAVYGYTF.